These 19 T cell receptor beta chains were sequenced from one sample in a study of vaccination and CD4 T cells after COVID-19. MiXCR was run by TCRdb on the PCR reads, yielding one entry per CDR3 protein. The sample yields 20,000 or so distinct CDR3 sequences, 50% to 75% seen once. The sequences come from CD4+ T cells from blood, collected after SARS-CoV-2 vaccination. Receptor source: a human donor who had recovered from COVID-19.

This clonotype turned up a few times. The gene calls are TRBV6-1 and TRBJ1-5; D may be TRBD1 (5 bases). The CDR3 loop spans 13 amino acids. Germline CDR1 is MNHNS and CDR2 is SASEGT. V was shortened by 6 bases and J by 2 bases, with 8 bases between the two germline ends. The CDR3 sequence is CASRGTGNQPQHF. CDR3 DNA sequence: TGTGCCAGCAGAGGGACTGGCAATCAGCCCCAGCATTTT.

The CDR3 loop reads CASSLIVGGQETQYF. For the CDR3, the DNA is TGTGCCAGCAGCTTAATCGTAGGGGGGCAAGAGACCCAGTACTTC. The chain employs TRBV7-3 and TRBJ2-5, with D perhaps being TRBD1 or TRBD2 (6 bases each). Germline values: CDR1 SGHTA, CDR2 FQGTGA. CDR3 size: 15 residues. The germline V and J ends were trimmed by 1 base and 2 bases, with 11 bases remaining between them.

This chain connects TRBV20-1 to TRBJ1-5; 7 nucleotides agree with TRBD1. V was pared by 0 bases and J by 6 bases, with 2 bases of the junction left unmatched. Germline assignment: CDR1 DFQATT and CDR2 SNEGSKA (reference sequence). This CDR3 has 13 amino acids. For the CDR3, the DNA is TGCAGTGCTAGAGACAGGGGGAGTCAGCCCCAGCATTTT. This translates into CSARDRGSQPQHF.

V and J are TRBV7-2 and TRBJ2-6; D might be TRBD1 (5 bases). V lost 1 base, J lost 0 bases, and 7 bases lay in between. The CDR3 extends over 16 amino acids. Germline V gene sequence: CDR1 SGHTA, CDR2 FQGNSA. CDR3 residues: CASSLEGNSGANVLTF. The CDR3 region has the DNA TGTGCCAGCAGCTTAGAGGGGAACTCTGGGGCCAACGTCCTGACTTTC. The variable domain in full, with the rest retrieved from reference TRBV7-2 and TRBJ2-6, is GAGVSQSPSNKVTEKGKDVELRCDPISGHTALYWYRQSLGQGLEFLIYFQGNSAPDKSGLPSDRFSAERTGGSVSTLTIQRTQQEDSAVYLCASSLEGNSGANVLTFGAGSRLTVL.

The table lists this clonotype with a few counts. The V and J genes are TRBV6-5 and TRBJ1-2; D possibly corresponds to TRBD1 (5 bases). V lost 0 bases to trimming and J lost 4 bases, with 12 bases between them. This CDR3 has 15 amino acids. Germline V CDR1 and CDR2: MNHEY, SVGAGI. CDR3 protein: CASSYSGAGGYGYTF. Written as DNA, the CDR3 is TGTGCCAGCAGTTACTCCGGGGCCGGGGGCTATGGCTACACCTTC.

This clonotype was detected once. J is TRBJ2-3 and V is TRBV7-2; D gene ambiguous. Germline assignment: CDR1 SGHTA and CDR2 FQGNSA. This CDR3 is built from 14 residues. V was cut by 1 base and J by 2 bases, with 7 bases left in between. For the CDR3, the DNA is TGTGCCAGCAGCTTAGGGGTAGCCACAGATACGCAGTATTTT. Translating gives CASSLGVATDTQYF.

The chain recombines TRBV6-5 with TRBJ2-2; no clear D. Germline loops: CDR1 MNHEY, CDR2 SVGAGI. CDR3 length: 16 amino acids. V was shortened by 2 bases and J by 7 bases, with 17 bases between the two germline ends. The CDR3 coding sequence is TGTGCCAGCAGTTACGAATCCCTAGACTTGGGCGGGGAGCTGTTTTTT. Its protein is CASSYESLDLGGELFF.

The rearrangement uses TRBV20-1 and TRBJ1-1; 7 positions agree with TRBD1. Germline V gene lookup returns CDR1 DFQATT and CDR2 SNEGSKA (reference sequence). The CDR3 sequence is 12 residues long. The V segment lost 6 bases and the J segment 5 bases; nucleotides outside the gene matches: 6. The CDR3 reads CSAQGGLTEAFF. CDR3 sequence (DNA): TGCAGTGCCCAGGGGGGGTTGACTGAAGCTTTCTTT.

V usage is TRBV24-1 and J usage is TRBJ2-7, with 9 bases that match TRBD1. Unmatched junction bases numbered 10, after V lost 8 bases and J lost 6 bases. This CDR3 has 14 residues. Germline V gene data show CDR1 as KGHDR and CDR2 as SFDVKD. In DNA, the CDR3 is TGTGCCACCAACCGGACAGGGGAACCGTTCGAGCAGTACTTC. Translating gives CATNRTGEPFEQYF.

The chain has TRBV20-1 and TRBJ2-2; 10 bases are a match to TRBD1. The V gene end was trimmed by 6 bases and the J gene end by 0 bases; junction bases not matched to a gene: 4. Germline CDR1 and CDR2: DFQATT and SNEGSKA (reference sequence). This CDR3 has 15 amino acids. The CDR3 here is CSASGQGANTGELFF. The CDR3 DNA is TGCAGTGCCAGCGGACAGGGGGCGAACACCGGGGAGCTGTTTTTT.

This clonotype turned up a few times. An end of the junction does not agree with germline; a read error may underlie this. The CDR3 region is CASSPQYLFGQETQYF. The CDR3 coding sequence is TGTGCTAGCAGTCCTCAATATTTATTCGGCCAAGAGACCCAGTACTTC. V gene TRBV7-7 combines with J gene TRBJ2-5; D is uncertain. Germline V gene data show CDR1 as SSHAT and CDR2 as FNYEAQ (reference sequence). The CDR3 sequence is 16 residues long.

This clonotype was seen a handful of times. V usage is TRBV24-1 and J usage is TRBJ2-2; possible D gene TRBD2, 6 bases. Germline values: CDR1 KGHDR, CDR2 SFDVKD. Trimming cost V 3 bases and J 4 bases, with 11 bases left between them. CDR3 length: 15 amino acids. The CDR3, as DNA: TGTGCCACCAGTGATCTCCGGACTACCACCGGGGAGCTGTTTTTT. Translating it yields CATSDLRTTTGELFF.

The chain carries TRBV6-2 or TRBV6-3 and TRBJ2-7, with 8 positions matching TRBD1. V lost 6 bases, J lost 7 bases, and 11 bases stayed unmatched. Germline-derived CDR1 and CDR2 are MNHEY and SVGEGT. The CDR3 has 14 residues. CDR3 nucleotide sequence: TGTGCCAGCAGGAGGACAGGGATAATGGGGGAGCAGTACTTC. This translates into CASRRTGIMGEQYF.

The chain is built from TRBV2 and TRBJ2-2; no clear D gene. CDR3 length equals 17 residues. Per germline, CDR1 SNHLY and CDR2 FYNNEI. V gave up 6 bases and J gave up 4 bases, with 21 bases separating them. The CDR3 DNA follows: TGTGCCAGCAGGGCACCTTACTACCAAGAACCCACCGGGGAGCTGTTTTTT. Encoded protein: CASRAPYYQEPTGELFF.

J is TRBJ2-1 and V is TRBV7-2; D might be TRBD2 (5 bases). CDR3 length: 15 residues. Trimming left V 4 bases short and J 4 bases short, with 14 bases between. CDR1 SGHTA and CDR2 FQGNSA come from the germline V gene. The CDR3 DNA reads TGTGCCAGCAGCTGGCCCCGGGGAGAGTACAATGAGCAGTTCTTC. It encodes CASSWPRGEYNEQFF.

V is TRBV20-1 and J is TRBJ2-7; the D gene is possibly TRBD1 (5 bases). CDR1 DFQATT and CDR2 SNEGSKA come from the germline V gene (reference sequence). The CDR3 runs 17 residues. V lost 0 bases to trimming and J lost 1 base, with 19 bases between them. In DNA form, the CDR3 reads TGCAGTGCTAGAGATACAGGACGAGCAAGTGTTTCCTACGAGCAGTACTTC. Translated: CSARDTGRASVSYEQYF.

This clonotype was detected only once. The genes are TRBV2 and TRBJ2-7; TRBD2 might be the D (5 bases). Germline V lookup: CDR1 SNHLY, CDR2 FYNNEI. The CDR3 contains 15 residues. Trimming took off 4 bases at V and 2 bases at J, with 15 bases between the two ends. Here the CDR3 DNA reads TGTGCCAGCAGTGTGATACCCGGGAATACCTACGAGCAGTACTTC. Encoded protein: CASSVIPGNTYEQYF.

The chain couples TRBV7-8 to TRBJ2-7; a weak D match, TRBD2 (6 bases). V was clipped by 4 bases and J by 3 bases, with 16 bases between them. The CDR3 has 15 residues. Germline lookup yields CDR1 SGHVS and CDR2 FQNEAQ. CDR3 DNA sequence: TGTGCCAGCAGCTCCCGACGACTAGTGATCTACGAGCAGTACTTC. This translates into CASSSRRLVIYEQYF.

This clonotype occurred a few times. The chain recombines TRBV20-1 with TRBJ2-5; D is undetermined. Germline CDR1 and CDR2: DFQATT and SNEGSKA (reference sequence). With 4 bases removed from V and 3 bases from J, the gap between germline ends came to 6 bases. The CDR3 loop spans 11 amino acids. For the CDR3, the DNA is TGCAGTGCTATACCCAAAGAGACCCAGTACTTC. Translation: CSAIPKETQYF.